Here is one T cell receptor (beta chain) with its context. This receptor's antigen is unknown. Per-base quality was not reported, and no clone a single base away is much larger than it. The data belong to a study of post-analysis software for immune sequencing data (dated by TCRdb to between 2014 and 2017). General notes on the study: Recorded disease courses included relapsing-remitting, secondary progressive and progressive-relapsing multiple sclerosis, with some patients lacking subtype annotation. A subset of samples was prepared in parallel using single-end sample barcoding, then pooled and co-amplified after Illumina adapter ligation. The multiple sclerosis patient repertoires were compared with about a dozen previously published healthy control repertoires from donors aged about 6 to 26 years.

TCR beta repertoires were profiled from peripheral blood of over 10 young patients with multiple sclerosis to demonstrate the VDJtools post-analysis software. The multiple sclerosis patients were children and adolescents between roughly 6 and 16 years of age. Library generation was performed with PCR. Sequencing relied on an Illumina HiSeq 2500. Unique molecular identifiers were incorporated into TCR beta cDNA libraries to reduce PCR and sequencing biases. Every 1 to 10 million input T cells yielded roughly 500,000 cDNA molecules, meaning each molecule approximated one T cell. Patient libraries were prepared and sequenced with the same protocol used for the earlier healthy control dataset. Within a given batch, samples were prepared together, multiplexed and sequenced on the same HiSeq lane. Concerning the study's data processing: Raw barcoded reads were processed with MIGEC, discarding single-read molecular identifier groups before consensus assembly and CDR3 extraction. VDJtools was used for post-analysis of the clonotype tables, with diversity normalized by down-sampling every dataset to the smallest sample size. Repertoire overlap clustering matched CDR3 amino acid but not nucleotide sequences to correct batch-related cross-sample contamination. The public sequencing data were trimmed at Q25 with fastp and processed into clonotypes with MiXCR by TCRdb, which kept only in-frame beta chains. Each entry merges the rows of one CDR3 protein and shows their most common DNA and genes. What appears here as the V and J calls and clone size reflects TCRdb's work, not the paper's. In all, the sample holds 400,000 to 500,000 distinct CDR3 sequences, and more than 30% of those were seen once. The ten largest account for approximately 7.1% of the sample.

The germline V gene provides CDR1 MGHRA and CDR2 YSYEKL. Trimming removed 7 bases from V and 1 base from J, leaving 16 bases between the germline ends. Spanning cysteine to phenylalanine, the CDR3 consists of 16 amino acids. Of the read, only the CDR3 DNA is kept; its 48 bases are in frame from base 1. What the work shows at the level of the full study, not this receptor alone: Significantly higher frequencies in patients than in controls were found for five TRBV segments, including TRBV5-6, TRBV5-1 and TRBV20-1. The multiple sclerosis patient group was slightly younger than the control group. Direct clustering with F measure showed strong co-clustering of samples prepared in the same batch, prompting a batch-effect correction. Normalized Chao1 diversity was significantly lower in multiple sclerosis patients than controls, suggesting substantial peripheral T-cell clonal expansion.

The sample consisted of blood. The chain uses TRBV4-1 and TRBJ2-2; the D gene is perhaps TRBD2, on 6 matching bases. This sequence originates from a girl aged 2-10 years with multiple sclerosis. The CDR3 protein is CASKRMEGENTGELFF. In nucleotides, the sequence is TGCGCCAGCAAAAGGATGGAGGGCGAGAACACCGGGGAGCTGTTTTTT.